This TCR beta chain is from a study of regulatory T cells in long-lasting Graves disease (dated by TCRdb to 2020 to 2022). Regarding the research as a whole: Newly diagnosed Graves' disease patients had taken antithyroid drugs for less than 3 months. Persistent Graves' disease patients were compared with newly diagnosed Graves' disease patients by peripheral blood TCR sequencing and RNA sequencing. The study took place in China and was registered as a clinical trial. A total of some 35 samples underwent TCR sequencing, from around 13 patients with persistent Graves' disease and roughly 20 patients with newly diagnosed Graves' disease. General findings and caveats noted by the study authors: Preferential use of TRBV28, TRBJ1-2 and TRBJ2-5 was observed in persistent disease, whereas TRBV20-1 and TRBJ2-1 were favored in newly diagnosed disease. The study examined only peripheral blood because the primary lesion, thyroid tissue, could not be accessed. Compared with newly diagnosed patients, persistent Graves' disease patients had lower TCR Shannon entropy and fewer highly expanded clones, which suggests clonal expansion. As a limitation, the authors acknowledged that the small sample size may reduce accuracy. More public clonotypes were shared among persistent patients (roughly 2,700) than among newly diagnosed patients (just under 1,000). Sequencing and analysis were restricted to the TCR beta chain.

Read against the paper, the sample's time point label means: newly diagnosed GD, antithyroid drugs for less than 3 months. For both TCR sequencing and RNA sequencing, RNA was extracted from PBMCs in TRIzol. The diagnosis of Graves' disease was made according to American Thyroid Association guidelines. Patients were recruited from an endocrinology department in Xi'an, China. Each patient gave about 10 milliliters of peripheral blood, collected in an EDTA anticoagulant tube. PBMCs were isolated by Ficoll Paque Plus density gradient separation without further T cell sorting. An Agilent 2100 Bioanalyzer and agarose gel were used to check RNA quality, and a NanoDrop 2000 was used to measure RNA concentration. Library preparation employed multiplex PCR. Sequencing used an Illumina HiSeq 4000. iRepertoire HTBI primers and Arm-PCR amplification of CDR3 regions were used to construct TCR beta libraries. Gel purification was performed on PCR products prior to sequencing. In the source study's methods: Gene usage analysis of CDR3 amino acid clonotypes relied on the roughly 60 TRBV and 14 TRBJ segments identified across samples. COPE and FqMerger were used to merge the filtered high-quality paired reads into contigs. BLAST was used to align contigs to IMGT TRBV, TRBD and TRBJ reference genes, with CDR3 defined following IMGT. Clonotypes above 0.1% frequency were classified as highly expanded clones. Shannon entropy was used to measure repertoire diversity, and the Gini coefficient was used to measure V-J evenness. Public clonotypes were defined as clonotypes shared by more than one individual. Starting from the raw public reads, TCRdb applied fastp trimming at Q25, assembled clones with MiXCR and retained in-frame beta chains. Rows are unified per CDR3 protein, each entry keeping the most common DNA and genes. The V and J calls follow TCRdb's processing rather than the paper's. The sample yields about 330,000 distinct CDR3 sequences; around 15% were counted once. The ten largest clonotypes hold 20% of the sample.

CDR1 SGHTA and CDR2 FQGNSA are derived from the germline V gene. Its CDR3 holds 15 amino acids, cysteine through phenylalanine. The kept DNA is CDR3 alone, 45 bases in frame from the first base. V loses 0 bases, J loses 5 bases, and the germline ends lie 8 bases apart. This clonotype was counted many times. Its antigen specificity is not known. No much larger clone is present one base from it, and per-base qualities are unavailable. The sample also formed part of further work on T cells in Graves' hyperthyroidism and ophthalmopathy. From that second study: Stable Graves' hyperthyroidism was defined as no progression to ophthalmopathy during 18 months of follow-up. The hyperthyroidism patients were between 18 and 65 years old and newly diagnosed, with a disease duration of less than 2 months. Any patient with an uncontrolled infection, another autoimmune disease, pregnancy or lactation was excluded. Diagnoses were established on the basis of clinical symptoms, serum thyroxine and TRAb, thyroid ultrasound, and orbital computed tomography. The TCR CDR3 was subjected to a first round of RT-PCR using the HTBI primer set and the Qiagen OneStep RT-PCR kit. Most expanded thyroid clonotypes (frequency above 0.001) were also detected in blood, a finding suggesting that blood repertoires may reflect thyroid immune responses. Ophthalmopathy was separated from stable hyperthyroidism by a 13 V-J signature model, with approximately 90% sensitivity and 81% to 82% specificity obtained in cross-validation and 80%/75% obtained in testing. In validation, progression to ophthalmopathy was predicted by the model with 70.59% sensitivity and 72% to 80% specificity, a median of roughly 6.4 months before onset. TCR V-J signatures able to tell the groups apart were searched for in a discovery cohort of some 100 patients, of whom fewer than 45 had Graves' ophthalmopathy and roughly 58 had stable Graves' hyperthyroidism. Prospective prediction of ophthalmopathy was tested in an independent validation cohort of 18 to 20 hyperthyroidism patients and 15 to 17 patients who later progressed to ophthalmopathy. The approximately 100 discovery patients were divided at random into training and test sets in a 7:3 ratio. The study also compared thyroid tissue and blood T-cell repertoires from five or six Graves' hyperthyroidism patients. Following sampling, methimazole starting at 30 mg daily was given to hyperthyroidism patients, and high-dose intravenous methylprednisolone was given to ophthalmopathy patients. The libraries were constructed in a second round of multiplex PCR and then size-selected and purified. Libraries were sequenced paired-end with 100 bp reads on an Illumina HiSeq2000. SOAPnuke was used to process the raw data, removing reads that contained adapters or uncalled bases, had a mean Phred below 15, or lacked an exact match to the constant primer or identifier. High-quality paired reads were merged using COPE v1.2.5, and each unique nucleotide sequence was defined as a clonotype. MiTCR v1.1 was used to align the clonotypes against IMGT TRBV, TRBD and TRBJ reference segments. Analysis was restricted to V-J combinations with a frequency above 0.0001, which covered roughly 99% of repertoires. The TCS score was defined as F50 (clonal expansion) divided by E x V (chaos), with BLOSUM62-based TCRdist calculated between CDR3 peptides within each V-J. Welch's t-statistics and random forest reduced just over 500 V-J features to roughly 13, which were used in a naive Bayes classifier (R e1071). No statistical method was used to set the sample size in advance, and investigators knew the group allocation. TCR Vbeta CDR3 sequencing of 130 to 150 peripheral blood samples (approximately 44 ophthalmopathy, 75 or so hyperthyroidism and approximately 17 progressor patients) is reported in the paper.

This TCR derives from a woman in her late teens or twenties with Graves disease. Donor details come from another sample of the same person, matched by shared clones. In this chain, TRBV7-2 is recombined with TRBJ1-6, with the D gene too uncertain to name. Source: peripheral blood mononuclear cells (PBMCs), taken at new diagnosis, from a patient treated with antithyroid drugs. The nucleotides are TGTGCCAGCAGCTTAGCGTTGGCAAATAATTCACCCCTCCACTTT. It codes for CASSLALANNSPLHF. Beyond the CDR3, the reference TRBV7-2 and TRBJ1-6 genes provide the residues; the full variable domain reads: GAGVSQSPSNKVTEKGKDVELRCDPISGHTALYWYRQSLGQGLEFLIYFQGNSAPDKSGLPSDRFSAERTGGSVSTLTIQRTQQEDSAVYLCASSLALANNSPLHFGNGTRLTVT.